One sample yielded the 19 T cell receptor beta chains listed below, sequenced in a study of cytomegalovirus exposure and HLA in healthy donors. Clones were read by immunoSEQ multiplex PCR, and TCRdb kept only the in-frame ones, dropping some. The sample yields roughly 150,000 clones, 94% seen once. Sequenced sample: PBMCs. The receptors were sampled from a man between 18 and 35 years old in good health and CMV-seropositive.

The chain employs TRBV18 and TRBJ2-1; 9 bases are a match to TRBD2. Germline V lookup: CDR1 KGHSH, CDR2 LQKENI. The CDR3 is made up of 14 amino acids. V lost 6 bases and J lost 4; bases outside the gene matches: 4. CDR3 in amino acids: CASSPGLAYNEQFF. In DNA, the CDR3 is TGTGCCAGCTCTCCGGGACTAGCATACAATGAGCAGTTCTTC. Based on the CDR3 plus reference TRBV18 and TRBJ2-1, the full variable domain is NAGVMQNPRHLVRRRGQEARLRCSPMKGHSHVYWYRQLPEEGLKFMVYLQKENIIDESGMPKERFSAEFPKEGPSILRIQQVVRGDSAAYFCASSPGLAYNEQFFGPGTRLTVL.

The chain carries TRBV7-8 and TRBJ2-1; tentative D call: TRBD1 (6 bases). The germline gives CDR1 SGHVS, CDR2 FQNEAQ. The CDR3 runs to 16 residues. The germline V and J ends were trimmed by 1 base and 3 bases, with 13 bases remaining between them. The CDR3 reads CASSLVGGAIYNEQFF. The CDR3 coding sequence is TGTGCCAGCAGCTTAGTAGGGGGAGCGATCTACAATGAGCAGTTCTTC.

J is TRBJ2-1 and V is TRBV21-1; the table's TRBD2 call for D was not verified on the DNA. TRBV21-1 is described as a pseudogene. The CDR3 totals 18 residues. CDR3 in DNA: TGTGCCAGCAGCAAAGGACAGACTAGCGGGAGGAGTGACGATGAGCAGTTCTTC. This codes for CASSKGQTSGRSDDEQFF.

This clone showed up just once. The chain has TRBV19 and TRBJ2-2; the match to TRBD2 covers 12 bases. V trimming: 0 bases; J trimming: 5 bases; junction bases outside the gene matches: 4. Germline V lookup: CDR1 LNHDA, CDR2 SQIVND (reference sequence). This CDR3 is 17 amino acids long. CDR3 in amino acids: CASSIDGTSGYTGELFF. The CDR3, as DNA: TGTGCCAGTAGTATAGACGGGACTAGCGGGTATACCGGGGAGCTGTTTTTT.

The chain's CDR3 is CASSPLETGGNQPQHF. DNA of the CDR3: TGTGCCAGCAGCCCCCTCGAAACAGGCGGCAATCAGCCCCAGCATTTT. This chain links TRBV6-6 with TRBJ1-5, with D perhaps TRBD1 (5 bases). Germline V gives CDR1 MNHNY, CDR2 SVGAGI (reference sequence). CDR3 length: 16 amino acids. The ends were cut back, 6 bases at V and 2 bases at J, with 17 bases in the middle.

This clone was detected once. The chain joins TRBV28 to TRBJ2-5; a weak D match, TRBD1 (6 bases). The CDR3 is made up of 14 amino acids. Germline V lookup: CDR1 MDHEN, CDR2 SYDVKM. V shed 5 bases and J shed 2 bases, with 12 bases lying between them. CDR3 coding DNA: TGTGCCAGCAGTCCCCCGAGGGGGCAAGAGACCCAGTACTTC. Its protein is CASSPPRGQETQYF.

The CDR3, as DNA: TGCGCCAGCAGGGGACAGCTCGTGTCTGGGGATACGCAGTATTTT. It is translated as CASRGQLVSGDTQYF. The chain has TRBV23-1 and TRBJ2-3; 7 bases line up with TRBD1. TRBV23-1 qualifies as an ORF whose function is uncertain. The CDR3 is 15 residues long. V lost 6 bases and J lost 6; bases outside the gene matches: 12.

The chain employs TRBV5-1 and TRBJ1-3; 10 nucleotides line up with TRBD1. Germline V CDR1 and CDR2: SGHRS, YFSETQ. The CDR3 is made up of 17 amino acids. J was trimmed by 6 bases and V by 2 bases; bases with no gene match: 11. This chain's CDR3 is CASSFVPPGTGVNTIYF. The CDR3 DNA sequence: TGCGCCAGCAGCTTCGTCCCACCGGGGACAGGGGTAAACACCATATATTTT.

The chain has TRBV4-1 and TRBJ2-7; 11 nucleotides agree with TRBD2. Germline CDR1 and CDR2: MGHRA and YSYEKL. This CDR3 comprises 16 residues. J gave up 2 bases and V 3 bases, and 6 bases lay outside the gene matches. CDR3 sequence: CASSQQLAGGTYEQYF. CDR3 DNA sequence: TGCGCCAGCAGCCAGCAGCTAGCGGGAGGAACCTACGAGCAGTACTTC.

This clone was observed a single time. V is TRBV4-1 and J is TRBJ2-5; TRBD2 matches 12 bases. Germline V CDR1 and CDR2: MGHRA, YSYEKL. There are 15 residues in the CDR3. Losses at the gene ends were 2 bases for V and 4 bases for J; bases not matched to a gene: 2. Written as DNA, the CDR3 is TGCGCCAGCAGCCAATGGGGACTAGCGGGAGAGACCCAGTACTTC. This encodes CASSQWGLAGETQYF.

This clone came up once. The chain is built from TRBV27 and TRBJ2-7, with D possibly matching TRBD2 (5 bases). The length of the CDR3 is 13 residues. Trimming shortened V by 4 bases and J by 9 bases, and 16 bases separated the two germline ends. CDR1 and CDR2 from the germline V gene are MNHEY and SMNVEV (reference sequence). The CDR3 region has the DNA TGTGCCAGCAGTTCCACCGGACTTCCTGGGCAGTACTTC. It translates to CASSSTGLPGQYF.

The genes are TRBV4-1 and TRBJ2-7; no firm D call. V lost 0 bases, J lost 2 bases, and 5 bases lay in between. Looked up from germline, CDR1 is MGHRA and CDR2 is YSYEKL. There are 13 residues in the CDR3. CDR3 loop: CASSQEQTYEQYF. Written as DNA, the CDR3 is TGCGCCAGCAGCCAAGAACAAACCTACGAGCAGTACTTC.

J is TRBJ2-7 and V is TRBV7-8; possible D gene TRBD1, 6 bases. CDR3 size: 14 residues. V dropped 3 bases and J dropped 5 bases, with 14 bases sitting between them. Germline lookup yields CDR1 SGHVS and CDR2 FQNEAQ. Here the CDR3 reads CASSFSGAGDEQYF. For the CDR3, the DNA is TGTGCCAGCAGCTTTTCAGGGGCTGGCGACGAGCAGTACTTC.

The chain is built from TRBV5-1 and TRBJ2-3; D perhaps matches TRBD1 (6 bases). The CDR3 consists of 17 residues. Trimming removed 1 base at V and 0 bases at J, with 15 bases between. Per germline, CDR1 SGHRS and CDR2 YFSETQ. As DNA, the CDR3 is TGCGCCAGCAGCTTGAATCTCGTCAGGGGTAGCACAGATACGCAGTATTTT. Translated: CASSLNLVRGSTDTQYF.

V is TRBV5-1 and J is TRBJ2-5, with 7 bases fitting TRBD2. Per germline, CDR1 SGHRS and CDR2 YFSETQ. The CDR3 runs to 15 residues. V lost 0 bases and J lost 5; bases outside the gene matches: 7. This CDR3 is CASSLAREEWETQYF. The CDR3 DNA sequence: TGCGCCAGCAGCTTGGCACGGGAGGAGTGGGAGACCCAGTACTTC.

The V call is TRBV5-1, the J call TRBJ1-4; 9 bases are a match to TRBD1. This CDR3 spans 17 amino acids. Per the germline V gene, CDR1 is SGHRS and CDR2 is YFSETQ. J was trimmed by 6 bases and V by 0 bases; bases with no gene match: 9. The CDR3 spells CASSLGGQGNLHEKLFF. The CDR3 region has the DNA TGCGCCAGCAGCTTGGGAGGACAGGGGAATCTCCATGAAAAACTGTTTTTT.

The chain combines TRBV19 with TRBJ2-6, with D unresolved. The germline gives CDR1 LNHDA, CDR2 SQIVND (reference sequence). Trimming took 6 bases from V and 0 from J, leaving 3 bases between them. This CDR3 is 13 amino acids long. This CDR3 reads CASRSSGANVLTF. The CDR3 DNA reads TGTGCCAGTAGGAGCTCTGGGGCCAACGTCCTGACTTTC.

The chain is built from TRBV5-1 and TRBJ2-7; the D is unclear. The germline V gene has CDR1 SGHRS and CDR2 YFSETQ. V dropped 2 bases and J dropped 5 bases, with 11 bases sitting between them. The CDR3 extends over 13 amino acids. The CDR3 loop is CASSLAPPDEQYF. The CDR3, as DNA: TGCGCCAGCAGCTTAGCTCCACCCGACGAGCAGTACTTC.

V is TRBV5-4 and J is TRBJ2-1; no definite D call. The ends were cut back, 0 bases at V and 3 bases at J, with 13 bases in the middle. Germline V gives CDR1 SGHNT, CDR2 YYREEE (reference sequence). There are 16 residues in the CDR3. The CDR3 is CASSLGVAVDYNEQFF. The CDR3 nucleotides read TGTGCCAGCAGCTTGGGGGTAGCAGTCGACTACAATGAGCAGTTCTTC.